This TCR beta chain was sequenced during a study of identical twins. From the 5' RACE reads, TCRdb called clonotypes with MiXCR, one entry per CDR3 protein. The repertoire holds about 280,000 distinct CDR3 sequences, with under 9% as singletons. General observations from the study: The conclusions drew on cross-sectional statistical analysis instead of tracking the same donors.

After removal of 1 base from V and 0 bases from J, the junction contained 3 bases not matched to a gene. Germline assignment: CDR1 DFQATT and CDR2 SNEGSKA (reference sequence). The CDR3 sequence is 15 residues long. This clonotype has a count of ten or more. Antigen: not known. A further study also used this sample, focusing on yellow fever vaccine responses in identical twins.

The sample comprised memory (CD45RO+) T cells sorted from blood. The source of this sequence is a woman aged 18-30 years in good health. This sequence joins TRBV20-1 and TRBJ2-7; 10 nucleotides align to TRBD2. CDR3 loop: CSARVTSGDSYEQYF. The CDR3 DNA sequence: TGCAGTGCTAGAGTAACTAGCGGGGACTCCTACGAGCAGTACTTC.